The clone carrying this TCR beta chain was found a few times. Antigen unknown. This CDR3 comprises 13 residues. V was trimmed by 1 base and J by 5 bases, leaving 9 bases between them. CDR1 is SGHRS and CDR2 is YFSETQ in the germline V gene. The sample originates from a study of T-cell reconstitution after alpha-beta-depleted transplantation in children. The study, taken as a whole, reports: By about two months after transplant, alpha-beta T cells reportedly arose from several hundred graft clones that had expanded. Day-60 TCRbeta diversity that was high in some patients was derived from surviving recipient T cells and thymic progenitors.

The TCRbeta library incorporated unique molecular identifiers. One entry per CDR3 protein, called by TCRdb with MiXCR from the PCR reads. The sample comprises approximately 980,000 distinct CDR3 sequences, around 30% of which are singletons, and 28% rests with the top ten. The clonotype comes from a boy younger than two who had a stem cell transplant for SCID, so the T cells may come from the graft donor. The sequences come from PBMCs, mostly from graft donor cells, collected 360 days after TCRalphabeta/CD19-depleted stem cell transplant. The chain couples TRBV5-1 to TRBJ1-1; D uncertain. The CDR3 coding sequence is TGCGCCAGCAGCTTGATTTCCCGAACTGAAGCTTTCTTT. Protein: CASSLISRTEAFF.